The TCR beta chain under discussion was sequenced for a study of blood T cell repertoires in COVID-19. For the study at large: Samples came from the United States, Italy and Spain, spanning acute and convalescent COVID-19. T cells, B-cell-depleted T cells, or PBMCs provided the cDNA or gDNA that served as material.

This CDR3 is built from 18 residues. Germline V lookup: CDR1 LGHDT, CDR2 YNNKEL (reference sequence). Trimming at V came to 4 bases and at J to 0 bases, leaving 7 bases not matched to a gene. In the original processing: Reference gene primers were amplified, and this amplification served to estimate nucleated cell counts. TCRdb's table, derived via immunoSEQ multiplex PCR, lists solely in-frame clones and lacks some. V and J calls and clone size are copied from that table; D and trimming were computed from the DNA. The data contain roughly 200,000 clones, roughly 84% of them singletons. The clonotype originates from a woman aged 80 or over with COVID-19, enrolled during active disease. J is TRBJ2-2 and V is TRBV3-1 (or the pseudogene TRBV3-2), with TRBD2 matching 11 bases. Sequencing was performed on peripheral blood. Written as DNA, the CDR3 is TGTGCCAGCAGCCCACTAGCGGGGGTAATGTCGAACACCGGGGAGCTGTTTTTT. Its protein is CASSPLAGVMSNTGELFF.